This entry lists 5 T cell receptor beta chains sequenced from one sample in a study of blood T cells in healthy people across ages (dated by TCRdb to the mid-2010s). Library construction relied on 5' RACE. Instrument on record: Illumina HiSeq 2500. The second PCR ran for about 6 to 12 cycles and used a J-beta primer mix along with a sample-barcoded 5' primer. TCRdb passed the public sequencing reads through fastp at Q25 and MiXCR, retaining productive beta sequences. Rows merge per CDR3 protein into single entries with the most common DNA and genes. This sample gives hundreds of thousands of distinct CDR3 sequences in total; roughly 32% of them show up just once. In total, the top ten clones hold 15% of the sample. The sequenced sample was blood. The origin of the receptors is a woman at least 80 years old in good health. Donor details come from another sample of the same person, matched by shared clones.

This chain connects TRBV20-1 to TRBJ1-2; weak D call: TRBD1 (5 bases). Germline loops: CDR1 DFQATT, CDR2 SNEGSKA (reference sequence). The CDR3 is 14 amino acids. V was cut by 6 bases and J by 5 bases, with 19 bases left in between. CDR3 loop: CSATDSRAAYGYTF. CDR3 nucleotide sequence: TGCAGTGCGACTGACAGCAGGGCGGCTTATGGCTACACCTTC.

The chain couples TRBV6-6 to TRBJ2-1, with D possibly TRBD1 on 5 matching bases. This CDR3 has 13 residues. In germline, CDR1 is MNHNY, CDR2 SVGAGI (reference sequence). V shed 5 bases and J shed 8 bases, with 13 bases lying between them. The CDR3 reads CASSNPPGYEQFF. The CDR3 coding sequence is TGTGCCAGCAGTAATCCTCCAGGGTATGAGCAGTTCTTC.

The gene calls are TRBV25-1 and TRBJ1-2; possible D gene TRBD1, 6 bases. V gave up 4 bases and J gave up 8 bases, with 17 bases separating them. The V gene's germline CDR1 is MGHDK and CDR2 SYGVNS. This CDR3 contains 14 residues. Written as DNA, the CDR3 is TGTGCCAGCAGTGGCAGGGGCAGGGTGGAAGGCTACACCTTC. Its protein is CASSGRGRVEGYTF.

The rearrangement joins TRBV12-3 or TRBV12-4 to TRBJ1-5, with a tentative D call TRBD1 (6 bases). V lost 5 bases, J lost 2 bases, and 16 bases lay in between. This CDR3 region has 16 residues. CDR3 residues: CASSPPGVEGNQPQHF. The CDR3 DNA is TGTGCCAGCAGTCCCCCAGGGGTTGAAGGCAATCAGCCCCAGCATTTT.

Regarding this clonotype: Since a much larger clone is just one base distant, this may be a read error. The chain is built from TRBV6-2 or TRBV6-3 and TRBJ1-5; 7 bases match TRBD1. J lost 1 base, V lost 6 bases, and 9 bases had no gene match. The V gene's germline CDR1 is MNHEY and CDR2 SVGEGT. This CDR3 is built from 16 residues. The CDR3 DNA reads TGTGCCAGCAGCAGAGTGACAGGGATGAGCAATCAGCCCCAGCATTTT. Its protein product is CASSRVTGMSNQPQHF.